This T cell receptor (beta chain) was documented in a study of CD8 T cells in ankylosing spondylitis. This clonotype was observed at least ten times. Its antigen is currently unknown. The CDR3 totals 15 residues. CDR1 and CDR2 from the germline V gene are SGHRS and YFSETQ. Deletions cut 0 bases from V and 5 bases from J, with 12 bases between. Quantitative molecular-barcoded 5'-RACE generated the TCR beta libraries. TCRdb analysed the 5' RACE reads with MiXCR anew, one entry per CDR3 protein. The table records about 460,000 distinct CDR3 sequences, roughly 5.2% of them present only once. General study findings and limits: A TCR beta motif of about 8 highly homologous variants seemed to mark ankylosing spondylitis blood. Earlier reports found some motif variants in synovial fluid and blood in reactive arthritis. The clones that were linked to disease were reported to be significantly enriched in matched synovial fluid samples from ankylosing spondylitis patients. Disease-linked clones were found to be CD8+ and relatively rare in peripheral blood.

Sequencing input: blood, either unsorted or a sorted T cell fraction (not recorded which). This chain joins TRBV5-1 and TRBJ2-1; D may be TRBD1 (5 bases). The sequence was obtained from a male donor with ankylosing spondylitis. CDR3 DNA sequence: TGCGCCAGCAGCTTGGAGGCAGGGCCCGACAATGAGCAGTTCTTC. Its translation: CASSLEAGPDNEQFF. Looking up the rest from reference TRBV5-1 and TRBJ2-1 gives the full variable domain: KAGVTQTPRYLIKTRGQQVTLSCSPISGHRSVSWYQQTPGQGLQFLFEYFSETQRNKGNFPGRFSGRQFSNSRSEMNVSTLELGDSALYLCASSLEAGPDNEQFFGPGTRLTVL.